Sequencing of this T cell receptor beta chain was carried out in a study of T cells in Graves' hyperthyroidism and ophthalmopathy (dated by TCRdb to about 2019). As for the study more broadly: Peripheral blood was collected at initial diagnosis, before any treatment. To identify TCR V-J signatures that set the groups apart, the researchers used a discovery cohort of about a hundred patients, made up of 40 to 45 with Graves' ophthalmopathy and 57 with stable Graves' hyperthyroidism. Thyroid tissue and blood T-cell repertoires from several Graves' hyperthyroidism patients were also compared in the study. TCR Vbeta CDR3 sequencing of around 130 peripheral blood samples (fewer than 45 ophthalmopathy, roughly 72 hyperthyroidism and roughly 17 progressor patients) is reported in the paper. The roughly 100 discovery patients were divided at random into training and test sets in a 7:3 ratio. Once sampling was done, hyperthyroidism patients were given methimazole at a starting dose of 30 mg daily, whereas ophthalmopathy patients were given high-dose intravenous methylprednisolone. Prospective prediction of ophthalmopathy was tested in an independent validation cohort of approximately 19 hyperthyroidism patients and 17 patients who later progressed to ophthalmopathy.

A note on this clonotype: What this receptor recognizes is not known. Base qualities are missing; no much larger clone stands one base away.

In the ophthalmopathy patients, disease was moderately to severely active, with a Clinical Activity Score of 3 or more, a NOSPECS grade of 4 or more, and a duration of less than 3 months. Any patient with an uncontrolled infection, another autoimmune disease, pregnancy or lactation was excluded. Diagnoses relied on clinical symptoms, serum thyroxine and TRAb, thyroid ultrasound and orbital computed tomography. Ficoll-Paque density gradient centrifugation was used to isolate PBMCs from 8.5 to 10 ml of fresh peripheral blood. Trizol reagent was used to extract total RNA, and RNA quality was then checked on an Agilent 2100 Bioanalyzer. TCR beta CDR3 regions were amplified from RNA transcripts. For the first round of RT-PCR on the TCR CDR3, the HTBI primer set was used together with the Qiagen OneStep RT-PCR kit. The libraries were constructed in a second round of multiplex PCR and then size-selected and purified. Paired-end sequencing of the libraries was performed with 100 bp reads on an Illumina HiSeq2000. The original pipeline was this. SOAPnuke was used to process the raw data, removing reads that contained adapters or uncalled bases, had a mean Phred below 15, or lacked an exact match to the constant primer or identifier. High-quality paired reads were merged using COPE v1.2.5, and each unique nucleotide sequence was defined as a clonotype. MiTCR v1.1 was used to align clonotypes to the IMGT TRBV, TRBD and TRBJ reference segments. Only V-J combinations with frequency above 0.0001, covering about 99% of repertoires, were analysed. A TCS score was defined as the ratio of F50 (clonal expansion) to E x V (chaos), with BLOSUM62-based TCRdist applied between CDR3 peptides within each V-J. Welch's t-statistics and random forest reduced approximately 520 V-J features to 13, which were used in a naive Bayes classifier (R e1071). The similarity between thyroid and blood repertoires was quantified using the Morisita-Horn index. In TCRdb, the public reads were trimmed at Q25 with fastp and aligned with MiXCR, with productive beta chains retained. All rows with the same CDR3 protein become a single entry with the most common DNA and genes. For this entry, the V and J calls and clone size follow TCRdb and not the study's own pipeline. Here the sample has 640,000 or so distinct CDR3 sequences; roughly 14% occur a single time. The ten largest make up around 4.5% of the sample.

General study outcomes and caveats: In validation, the model predicted progression to ophthalmopathy with around 71% sensitivity and less than 80% specificity, a median of 6.5 months before onset. A 13 V-J signature model separated ophthalmopathy from stable hyperthyroidism, with around 88% sensitivity and 81.08% specificity in cross-validation and 80%/75% in testing. Sample size was not statistically predetermined, and blinding of investigators to group allocation was not performed. Most expanded thyroid clonotypes (frequency above 0.001) were also detected in blood, a finding suggesting that blood repertoires may reflect thyroid immune responses.

The sample comprised blood. The origin of this receptor is a woman in her thirties or forties with Graves' ophthalmopathy.

At the DNA level, the sequence is TGTGCCTGGAGTCCCCCCGGAGTTAGCAATCAGCCCCAGCATTTT. Its coded protein is CAWSPPGVSNQPQHF. In this chain, TRBV30 is recombined with TRBJ1-5; the D gene cannot be resolved reliably. As encoded in the germline V gene (reference sequence), CDR1 is GTSNPN while CDR2 is SVGIG. V and J are truncated by 2 bases and 0 bases respectively, leaving an intervening sequence of 11 bases. Measured from the cysteine to the phenylalanine, the CDR3 is 15 residues long. Solely the CDR3 DNA is kept, with 45 bases framed from the first base.